This T cell receptor (beta chain) was found in a study of T-cell reconstitution after alpha-beta-depleted transplantation in children. As it was prepared, the TCRbeta library received unique molecular identifiers. Each CDR3 protein is one row after TCRdb ran MiXCR on the PCR reads. The table lists about 500,000 distinct CDR3 sequences, about 30% of them singletons. The CDR3 has 19 amino acids. Trimming removed 6 bases from V and 0 bases from J; junction bases left unmatched: 17. Germline CDR1 is DFQATT and CDR2 is SNEGSKA (reference sequence). V and J are TRBV20-1 and TRBJ2-3; 11 nucleotides align to TRBD2. This sequence originates from a human donor who donated a stem cell graft to a child with aplastic anemia. This sample comprised PBMCs from the stem cell graft donor, obtained from the stem cell graft. CDR3 amino acids: CSAAGLADPFRVSTDTQYF. In DNA, the CDR3 is TGCAGTGCCGCGGGACTAGCGGACCCATTTAGGGTGAGCACAGATACGCAGTATTTT.